This T cell receptor beta chain was identified in a study of blood T cells in healthy people across ages. Study-wide results and limits: Both naive CD4+ cell counts and diversity were greater in long-lived donors than in aged donors. Naive and antigen-experienced cells were not separated, limiting conclusive comparison.

Then a second PCR, running roughly 7 to 11 cycles, was carried out with a sample-barcoded 5' primer and a J-beta primer mix. A single record per CDR3 protein comes from TCRdb applying MiXCR to the 5' RACE reads. The sample includes approximately 770,000 distinct CDR3 sequences, about three fifths of them seen just once. This clonotype was counted a few times. Antigen: not known. The authors extracted at least 6 micrograms of total RNA per sample. The source is a man aged 25-45 years in good health. Source material: blood.

CDR3 coding DNA: TGCGCCAGCAGCCAAGCGGGTTACACTGAAGCTTTCTTT. The encoded protein is CASSQAGYTEAFF. The chain joins TRBV4-3 to TRBJ1-1; no reliable D call. The CDR3 runs to 13 residues. The germline V gene encodes CDR1 LGHNA and CDR2 YSLEER. The V end lost 1 base, the J end lost 3 bases, and 6 bases lay between the germline ends.